This TCR beta chain was profiled in a study of cytomegalovirus exposure and HLA in healthy donors. Notes on the study in general: Associated with cytomegalovirus, according to the listing, were 150 to 200 TCR beta chains. There were a few CMV-associated chains whose specificity for CMV antigens was confirmed in vitro. Using a false discovery rate of 0.05, a later analysis showed that 16,951 TCR beta sequences were associated with HLA alleles. Available immune exposure information was restricted to CMV serostatus only.

Of note for this clone: The antigen is unknown.

The PCR employed 60 Vbeta primers together with 13 Jbeta primers. The data were produced by immunoSEQ multiplex PCR, yet TCRdb's version contains in-frame clones alone and is incomplete. This sample has about 91,000 clones, with about three quarters found just once. V was shortened by 4 bases and J by 7 bases, with 20 bases between the two germline ends. The germline V gene has CDR1 WSHSY and CDR2 SAAADI. The CDR3 is made up of 16 amino acids. The clonotype comes from a male donor in good health and CMV-seropositive. J is TRBJ2-1 and V is TRBV10-2; D might be TRBD1 (6 bases). Sequenced input: PBMCs. CDR3 bases: TGCGCCAGCAGTGGCCTTTCAGGGGATCAAGAAAATGAGCAGTTCTTC. It is translated as CASSGLSGDQENEQFF.